The 21 T cell receptor beta chains in this list originate from one sample, sequenced in a study of chemoradiotherapy in HPV16-positive cancers (dated by TCRdb to the early 2020s). Library prep was done by the immunoSEQ multiplex PCR assay. TCRdb mirrors the immuneACCESS table, restricted to in-frame sequences. Some clones are absent from its copies; in checked studies, under half trace to an unresolved V gene, and the reason for the others is unknown. Counted in this sample were 15,000 to 20,000 clones; about nine tenths of them appeared once. Jointly, the top ten make up 2% to 2.5% of the sample. The sequenced sample was blood, obtained from a patient who underwent chemoradiotherapy. All receptors come from a human donor with HPV-associated anogenital cancer.

This chain joins TRBV14 and TRBJ1-1, with unresolved D. The V gene lost 4 bases and the J gene lost 1 base, with 7 bases spanning the gap. The CDR3 extends over 13 amino acids. Germline-derived CDR1 and CDR2 are SGHDN and FVKESK. CDR3 coding DNA: TGTGCCAGCAGCCTTCAGCCGAACACTGAAGCTTTCTTT. It translates to CASSLQPNTEAFF.

V usage is TRBV7-2 and J usage is TRBJ1-4, with D tentatively TRBD1 (5 bases). Germline values: CDR1 SGHTA, CDR2 FQGNSA. This CDR3 region has 15 residues. V was shortened by 5 bases and J by 0 bases, with 10 bases between the two germline ends. CDR3 sequence: CASSRDVATNEKLFF. In DNA form, the CDR3 reads TGTGCCAGCAGCCGGGACGTCGCAACTAATGAAAAACTGTTTTTT.

V and J are TRBV2 and TRBJ1-4; the D gene is possibly TRBD1 (6 bases). The CDR3 contains 14 residues. V lost 2 bases, J lost 8 bases, and 12 bases lay in between. Germline V gene data show CDR1 as SNHLY and CDR2 as FYNNEI. As DNA, the CDR3 is TGTGCCAGCAGTGAAATAGGGACACCAGAAAAACTGTTTTTT. Amino acids: CASSEIGTPEKLFF.

CDR3: CASSKEASSYNEQFF. DNA of the CDR3: TGTGCCAGCAGCAAAGAAGCTAGCTCCTACAATGAGCAGTTCTTC. The chain recombines TRBV7-3 with TRBJ2-1; D remains unclear. V lost 5 bases and J 0 bases, leaving 11 bases between the germline ends. The germline gives CDR1 SGHTA, CDR2 FQGTGA. The CDR3 extends over 15 amino acids.

This chain connects TRBV7-2 to TRBJ2-6, with TRBD2 identical over 10 bases. Germline V gene lookup returns CDR1 SGHTA and CDR2 FQGNSA. The CDR3 runs 17 residues. After removal of 5 bases from V and 0 bases from J, the junction contained 4 bases not matched to a gene. CDR3: CASSPSGRYSGANVLTF. CDR3 DNA sequence: TGTGCCAGCAGCCCTAGCGGGAGATACTCTGGGGCCAACGTCCTGACTTTC.

The rearrangement links TRBV7-2 to TRBJ2-5; no clear D gene. V shed 3 bases and J shed 5 bases, with 10 bases lying between them. Germline values: CDR1 SGHTA, CDR2 FQGNSA. This CDR3 contains 13 residues. The CDR3 is CASSFFFSETQYF. In DNA form, the CDR3 reads TGTGCCAGCAGCTTCTTCTTCAGTGAGACCCAGTACTTC. The full variable domain, with the rest looked up from reference TRBV7-2 and TRBJ2-5, is GAGVSQSPSNKVTEKGKDVELRCDPISGHTALYWYRQSLGQGLEFLIYFQGNSAPDKSGLPSDRFSAERTGGSVSTLTIQRTQQEDSAVYLCASSFFFSETQYFGPGTRLLVL.

The chain recombines TRBV9 with TRBJ1-1; the D is unclear. V gave up 4 bases and J gave up 5 bases, with 12 bases separating them. CDR3 length equals 13 residues. CDR1 and CDR2 (germline): SGDLS, YYNGEE. The CDR3 nucleotides are TGTGCCAGCAGCCCGAGTCGGATGACTGAAGCTTTCTTT. Amino acids: CASSPSRMTEAFF.

V and J are TRBV7-3 and TRBJ2-5; D possibly corresponds to TRBD2 (6 bases). The length of the CDR3 is 13 residues. Germline assignment: CDR1 SGHTA and CDR2 FQGTGA. V gave up 2 bases and J gave up 5 bases, with 9 bases separating them. The CDR3 nucleotides read TGTGCCAGCAGCTTATTTCGGGAGGAGACCCAGTACTTC. Protein: CASSLFREETQYF.

V and J are TRBV27 and TRBJ1-2; 8 positions agree with TRBD1. The CDR3 extends over 13 amino acids. Germline loops: CDR1 MNHEY, CDR2 SMNVEV (reference sequence). V gave up 3 bases and J gave up 4 bases; unmatched junction bases: 1. DNA of the CDR3: TGTGCCAGCAGTTTCGGGACAGGCTATGGCTACACCTTC. Amino acids: CASSFGTGYGYTF.

This clone appeared a single time. The chain carries TRBV10-3 and TRBJ2-5; 10 bases are a match to TRBD2. The length of the CDR3 is 18 residues. Germline values: CDR1 ENHRY, CDR2 SYGVKD. Losses at the gene ends were 3 bases for V and 4 bases for J; bases not matched to a gene: 14. The CDR3 nucleotides read TGTGCCATCAGTGATCAAACCCACTTTAGCGGGAGGTTAGAGACCCAGTACTTC. Residues: CAISDQTHFSGRLETQYF.

The V gene is TRBV7-3, the J gene TRBJ1-1, with 8 bases identical to TRBD1. Germline CDR1 and CDR2: SGHTA and FQGTGA. After removal of 5 bases from V and 4 bases from J, the junction contained 9 bases not matched to a gene. This CDR3 region has 15 residues. This chain's CDR3 is CASSPQGARGTEAFF. DNA for the CDR3: TGTGCCAGCAGCCCCCAGGGGGCGCGGGGCACTGAAGCTTTCTTT.

This clone was detected a few times. V is TRBV18 and J is TRBJ1-3, with no clear D. The CDR3 spans 16 residues. Deletions cut 0 bases from V and 0 bases from J, with 9 bases between. Germline V gene sequence: CDR1 KGHSH, CDR2 LQKENI. The CDR3 bases are TGTGCCAGCTCACCACCGCTCGTAAGCTCTGGAAACACCATATATTTT. Amino acids: CASSPPLVSSGNTIYF.

V is TRBV6-5 and J is TRBJ2-5, with TRBD2 identical over 8 bases. V trimming: 5 bases; J trimming: 4 bases; junction bases outside the gene matches: 6. There are 14 residues in the CDR3. Germline CDR1 and CDR2: MNHEY and SVGAGI. The CDR3 nucleotides are TGTGCCAGCAGTCGGGGGGGCCTTTCAGAGACCCAGTACTTC. It encodes CASSRGGLSETQYF.

The chain couples TRBV7-2 to TRBJ2-3, with 8 bases fitting TRBD1. The CDR3 length is 15 residues. The V segment lost 2 bases and the J segment 4 bases; nucleotides outside the gene matches: 5. The V gene's germline CDR1 is SGHTA and CDR2 FQGNSA. The CDR3 DNA is TGTGCCAGCAGCTTACAGGGGGCCGGAGCAGATACGCAGTATTTT. Amino acids: CASSLQGAGADTQYF.

This chain connects TRBV19 to TRBJ2-3, with TRBD1 as a possible D gene (6 bases). CDR1 LNHDA and CDR2 SQIVND come from the germline V gene (reference sequence). V was shortened by 5 bases and J by 2 bases, with 14 bases between the two germline ends. CDR3 size: 15 residues. The CDR3 DNA follows: TGTGCCAGTAGTCCTACGGACAGTCCCACAGATACGCAGTATTTT. As protein: CASSPTDSPTDTQYF. The full variable domain, completed using reference TRBV19 and TRBJ2-3, is DGGITQSPKYLFRKEGQNVTLSCEQNLNHDAMYWYRQDPGQGLRLIYYSQIVNDFQKGDIAEGYSVSREKKESFPLTVTSAQKNPTAFYLCASSPTDSPTDTQYFGPGTRLTVL.

This clone was seen only once. DNA for the CDR3: TGTGCCATCAGTGAGTCTTCGGCCAGCGATGGCTACACCTTC. Translation: CAISESSASDGYTF. The V call is TRBV10-3, the J call TRBJ1-2; no reliable D call. Trimming pared 0 bases from V and 6 bases from J, leaving 11 bases between. This CDR3 spans 14 amino acids. The germline CDR1 and CDR2 sequences are ENHRY and SYGVKD.

This chain connects TRBV10-3 to TRBJ2-3; possible D gene TRBD2, 5 bases. V shed 4 bases and J shed 1 base, with 9 bases lying between them. This CDR3 contains 14 residues. Germline V CDR1 and CDR2: ENHRY, SYGVKD. The CDR3 region has the DNA TGTGCCATCAGTGTCTCAGCGGGCACAGATACGCAGTATTTT. Translation gives CAISVSAGTDTQYF.

The chain joins TRBV27 to TRBJ2-1, with 12 bases that match TRBD2. CDR3 size: 15 residues. The V gene end was trimmed by 6 bases and the J gene end by 3 bases; junction bases not matched to a gene: 3. Germline-derived CDR1 and CDR2 are MNHEY and SMNVEV (reference sequence). CDR3 in DNA: TGTGCCAGCAGGCGGACTAGCGGGAACTACAATGAGCAGTTCTTC. Translating gives CASRRTSGNYNEQFF.

This chain joins TRBV10-3 and TRBJ2-7, with a tentative D call TRBD2 (5 bases). This CDR3 region has 15 residues. Germline V lookup: CDR1 ENHRY, CDR2 SYGVKD. Trimming took off 6 bases at V and 9 bases at J, with 24 bases between the two ends. The CDR3 nucleotides are TGTGCCATCAGCCAATCCCTCGGTGGTGGGAGCGCGCAGTACTTC. This codes for CAISQSLGGGSAQYF.

The chain has TRBV19 and TRBJ2-4; 7 bases are a match to TRBD2. Trimming cost V 5 bases and J 0 bases; bases outside gene matches: 10. The CDR3 has 17 amino acids. Germline V gives CDR1 LNHDA, CDR2 SQIVND (reference sequence). CDR3 nucleotides: TGTGCCAGTAGTCCCCGGGGGGTTACAATAGCCAAAAACATTCAGTACTTC. Translation: CASSPRGVTIAKNIQYF.

V and J are TRBV5-1 and TRBJ1-3; 7 positions agree with TRBD1. J was trimmed by 0 bases and V by 4 bases; bases with no gene match: 7. There are 16 residues in the CDR3. Germline V gene lookup returns CDR1 SGHRS and CDR2 YFSETQ. DNA for the CDR3: TGCGCCAGCAGCCTACAGGGGCCGGACTCTGGAAACACCATATATTTT. Translation gives CASSLQGPDSGNTIYF.